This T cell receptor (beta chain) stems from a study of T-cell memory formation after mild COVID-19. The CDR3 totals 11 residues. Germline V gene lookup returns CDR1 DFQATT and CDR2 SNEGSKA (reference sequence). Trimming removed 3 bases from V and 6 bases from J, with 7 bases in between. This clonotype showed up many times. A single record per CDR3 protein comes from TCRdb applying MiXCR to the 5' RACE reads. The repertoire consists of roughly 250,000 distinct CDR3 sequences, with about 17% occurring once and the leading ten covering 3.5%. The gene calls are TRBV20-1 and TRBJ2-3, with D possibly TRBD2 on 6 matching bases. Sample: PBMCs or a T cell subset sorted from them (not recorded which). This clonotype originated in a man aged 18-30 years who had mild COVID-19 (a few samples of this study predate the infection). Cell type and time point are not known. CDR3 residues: CSASSGDTQYF. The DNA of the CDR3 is TGCAGTGCTAGCAGCGGGGATACGCAGTATTTT.